These 13 T cell receptor beta chains were sequenced from one sample in a study of identical twins. TCRdb re-derived calls from the 5' RACE reads in MiXCR, one entry per CDR3 protein. The sample gives more than 350,000 distinct CDR3 sequences, 8.5% to 10% of which show up once; roughly 8.9% is in the top ten. Sequencing was carried out using naive T cells sorted from blood. These receptors were taken from a woman between 50 and 59 years old in good health.

V and J are TRBV7-8 and TRBJ2-1; TRBD2 aligns across 8 bases. This CDR3 is 17 amino acids long. From germline, CDR1 is SGHVS and CDR2 FQNEAQ. The ends lost 3 bases at V and 6 bases at J; junction bases unmatched: 13. The CDR3 loop reads CASSFRSGSQASNEQFF. For the CDR3, the DNA is TGTGCCAGCAGCTTCAGAAGCGGGAGTCAAGCTAGCAATGAGCAGTTCTTC. The whole variable domain, filled in from reference TRBV7-8 and TRBJ2-1, reads GAGVSQSPRYKVAKRGQDVALRCDPISGHVSLFWYQQALGQGPEFLTYFQNEAQLDKSGLPSDRFFAERPEGSVSTLKIQRTQQEDSAVYLCASSFRSGSQASNEQFFGPGTRLTVL.

This chain connects TRBV2 to TRBJ2-2; 7 nucleotides align to TRBD2. Germline loops: CDR1 SNHLY, CDR2 FYNNEI. J was trimmed by 5 bases and V by 5 bases; bases with no gene match: 5. CDR3 length equals 14 residues. DNA of the CDR3: TGTGCCAGCAGTAAGGACGGGAGGACCGGGGAGCTGTTTTTT. It encodes CASSKDGRTGELFF.

This clonotype was counted at least ten times. This sequence joins TRBV3-1 and TRBJ1-1, with D unresolved. Trimming took off 4 bases at V and 0 bases at J, with 6 bases between the two ends. This CDR3 contains 13 residues. CDR1 is LGHDT and CDR2 is YNNKEL in the germline V gene (reference sequence). The CDR3 region is CASSPNMNTEAFF. The DNA for the CDR3 is TGTGCCAGCAGCCCGAACATGAACACTGAAGCTTTCTTT.

Ten or more counts support this clonotype. The chain is built from TRBV7-9 and TRBJ2-1; 10 bases agree with TRBD2. Germline CDR1 is SEHNR and CDR2 is FQNEAQ (reference sequence). V was pared by 2 bases and J by 2 bases, with 9 bases of the junction left unmatched. The CDR3 is made up of 18 amino acids. Here the CDR3 reads CASSLLAGDAFTYNEQFF. CDR3 in DNA: TGTGCCAGCAGCTTACTAGCGGGGGATGCATTTACCTACAATGAGCAGTTCTTC.

This clonotype showed up many times. The chain recombines TRBV20-1 with TRBJ2-3; D not resolved. Trimming removed 6 bases at V and 1 base at J, with 8 bases between. The length of the CDR3 is 12 residues. Germline lookup yields CDR1 DFQATT and CDR2 SNEGSKA (reference sequence). For the CDR3, the DNA is TGCAGTGCCGAAGTAGGCACAGATACGCAGTATTTT. It is translated as CSAEVGTDTQYF.

In this sample, this clonotype turned up many times. CDR3 DNA: TGTGCCACTATCGCCGGGATGCCAGCAATTGATACGCAGTATTTT. Residues: CATIAGMPAIDTQYF. V and J are TRBV27 and TRBJ2-3, with a possible D match to TRBD2 (5 bases). CDR1 and CDR2 (germline): MNHEY, SMNVEV (reference sequence). Trimming shortened V by 10 bases and J by 6 bases, and 23 bases separated the two germline ends. This CDR3 is built from 15 residues.

This clonotype was counted a few times. The rearrangement joins TRBV29-1 to TRBJ1-1; 9 positions agree with TRBD1. The CDR3 contains 13 residues. V was pared by 6 bases and J by 1 base, with 3 bases of the junction left unmatched. Germline CDR1 SQVTM, CDR2 ANQGSEA. The CDR3 sequence is CSVRGQGNTEAFF. CDR3 coding DNA: TGCAGCGTGAGGGGACAGGGGAACACTGAAGCTTTCTTT.

This clonotype was found a few times. The DNA of the CDR3 is TGTGCCAGCAACCGCCCCCCACAAGGTAGCAATGAGCAGTTCTTC. Protein product: CASNRPPQGSNEQFF. The J gene is TRBJ2-1, the V gene TRBV6-5; D gene ambiguous. Trimming removed 7 bases at V and 6 bases at J, with 19 bases between. Germline loops: CDR1 MNHEY, CDR2 SVGAGI. The CDR3 loop spans 15 amino acids.

This clonotype has a handful of counts. CDR3 in amino acids: CASSAGVRETQYF. The CDR3 region has the DNA TGCGCCAGCTCCGCAGGGGTCCGAGAGACCCAGTACTTC. The chain uses TRBV10-1 and TRBJ2-5; tentative D call: TRBD1 (6 bases). V shed 8 bases and J shed 4 bases, with 14 bases lying between them. This CDR3 region has 13 residues. Germline-derived CDR1 and CDR2 are WNHNN and SYGVQD (reference sequence).

The chain recombines TRBV6-5 with TRBJ1-1; D gene ambiguous. Trimming removed 0 bases at V and 7 bases at J, with 12 bases between. This CDR3 is built from 14 residues. CDR1 and CDR2 from the germline V gene are MNHEY and SVGAGI. In DNA form, the CDR3 reads TGTGCCAGCAGTTACTCGACGGTAGGGAGTGAAGCTTTCTTT. This gives the protein CASSYSTVGSEAFF.

This clonotype turned up a few times. J is TRBJ2-1 and V is TRBV6-6; tentative D call: TRBD2 (5 bases). The V gene's germline CDR1 is MNHNY and CDR2 SVGAGI (reference sequence). The CDR3 contains 14 residues. Trimming shortened V by 10 bases and J by 2 bases, and 15 bases separated the two germline ends. Written as DNA, the CDR3 is TGTGCCATGCGTCGAGAGGGCCCCTACAATGAGCAGTTCTTC. Its protein product is CAMRREGPYNEQFF.

In this sample, this clonotype turned up a few times. The chain's CDR3 is CASSYPSRGLAGVNEQFF. The CDR3 coding sequence is TGTGCCAGCAGTTACCCGAGTAGGGGACTAGCGGGAGTTAATGAGCAGTTCTTC. The chain employs TRBV6-2 or TRBV6-3 and TRBJ2-1; 14 bases agree with TRBD2. Germline CDR1 MNHEY, CDR2 SVGEGT. CDR3 length equals 18 residues. The V and J ends lost 2 bases and 7 bases, in that order; junction bases with no gene match: 10.

This clonotype was detected a few times. The J gene is TRBJ1-1, the V gene TRBV3-1, with D unresolved. With 1 base removed from V and 11 bases from J, the gap between germline ends came to 8 bases. CDR1 is LGHDT, CDR2 YNNKEL, per germline (reference sequence). The CDR3 has 11 amino acids. The CDR3 is CASSQGVRAFF. DNA for the CDR3: TGTGCCAGCAGCCAAGGGGTACGGGCTTTCTTT. Combining the CDR3 with reference TRBV3-1 and TRBJ1-1 gives the whole variable domain DTAVSQTPKYLVTQMGNDKSIKCEQNLGHDTMYWYKQDSKKFLKIMFSYNNKELIINETVPNRFSPKSPDKAHLNLHINSLELGDSAVYFCASSQGVRAFFGQGTRLTVV.